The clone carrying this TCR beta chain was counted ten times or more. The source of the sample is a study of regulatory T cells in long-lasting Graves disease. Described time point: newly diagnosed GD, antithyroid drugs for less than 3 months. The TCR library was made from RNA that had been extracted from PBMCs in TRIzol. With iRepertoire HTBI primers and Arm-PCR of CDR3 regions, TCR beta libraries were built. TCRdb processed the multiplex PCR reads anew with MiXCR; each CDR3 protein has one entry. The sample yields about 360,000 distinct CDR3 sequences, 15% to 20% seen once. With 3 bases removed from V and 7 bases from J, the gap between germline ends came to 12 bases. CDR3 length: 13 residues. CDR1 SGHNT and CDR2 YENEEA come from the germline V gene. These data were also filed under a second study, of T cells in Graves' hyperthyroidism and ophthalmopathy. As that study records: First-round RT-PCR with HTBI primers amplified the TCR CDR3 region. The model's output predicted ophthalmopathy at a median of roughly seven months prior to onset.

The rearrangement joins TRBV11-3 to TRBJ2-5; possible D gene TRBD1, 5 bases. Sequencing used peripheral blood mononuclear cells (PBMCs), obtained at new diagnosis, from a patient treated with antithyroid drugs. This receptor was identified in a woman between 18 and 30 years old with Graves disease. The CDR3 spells CASSLRQGGTQYF. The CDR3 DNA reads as TGTGCCAGCAGCTTGCGGCAGGGCGGGACCCAGTACTTC.